One and the same sample provided the 11 T cell receptor beta chains below, sequenced in a study of blood T cell repertoires in COVID-19. Some clones are missing from TCRdb's copy, which holds only in-frame ones; the method was immunoSEQ multiplex PCR. The sample holds fewer than 40,000 clones, roughly 80% seen once. Sequenced input: peripheral blood. These receptors came from a man between 65 and 79 years old with COVID-19, enrolled during active disease.

The chain carries TRBV5-1 and TRBJ1-4; D uncertain. Trimming shortened V by 0 bases and J by 3 bases, and 15 bases separated the two germline ends. Germline CDR1 reads SGHRS; CDR2 reads YFSETQ. There are 17 residues in the CDR3. CDR3 in DNA: TGCGCCAGCAGCTTGGTTGTCAGCCCGAGCGCTAATGAAAAACTGTTTTTT. Its translation: CASSLVVSPSANEKLFF.

V gene TRBV27 combines with J gene TRBJ2-1, with D perhaps TRBD1 (5 bases). V was pared by 2 bases and J by 3 bases, with 17 bases between. CDR1 and CDR2 from the germline V gene are MNHEY and SMNVEV (reference sequence). This CDR3 spans 17 amino acids. The chain's CDR3 is CASSLIRMGPLYNEQFF. The CDR3 DNA reads as TGTGCCAGCAGTTTAATAAGGATGGGGCCCCTCTACAATGAGCAGTTCTTC.

This rearrangement joins TRBV5-1 to TRBJ2-7; D remains unclear. Trimming took off 0 bases at V and 2 bases at J, with 18 bases between the two ends. The CDR3 spans 17 residues. Germline V CDR1 and CDR2: SGHRS, YFSETQ. CDR3 protein: CASSLEVPGVLTYEQYF. Here the CDR3 DNA reads TGCGCCAGCAGCTTGGAAGTGCCAGGCGTCCTCACCTACGAGCAGTACTTC.

This clone occurred a few times. The rearrangement uses TRBV7-9 and TRBJ1-2, with 7 nucleotides matching TRBD1. Germline CDR1 reads SEHNR; CDR2 reads FQNEAQ (reference sequence). Trimming at V came to 5 bases and at J to 4 bases, leaving 10 bases not matched to a gene. The CDR3 has 15 amino acids. The CDR3 DNA reads as TGTGCCAGCAGCGCCCGAGTGGGGACAGCCTATGGCTACACCTTC. It specifies CASSARVGTAYGYTF.

This chain joins TRBV6-1 and TRBJ1-2; the D gene is possibly TRBD1 (6 bases). The ends were cut back, 3 bases at V and 4 bases at J, with 18 bases in the middle. The CDR3 is 16 residues long. In germline, CDR1 is MNHNS, CDR2 SASEGT. The CDR3 region is CASSDFRDPQGYGYTF. CDR3 nucleotides: TGTGCCAGCAGTGACTTCCGGGACCCACAGGGCTATGGCTACACCTTC.

The V call is TRBV24-1, the J call TRBJ2-2, with D possibly matching TRBD1 (5 bases). There are 15 residues in the CDR3. Trimming took off 9 bases at V and 0 bases at J, with 13 bases between the two ends. Germline loops: CDR1 KGHDR, CDR2 SFDVKD. The CDR3 protein is CATLRGRSNTGELFF. For the CDR3, the DNA is TGTGCCACCTTAAGGGGCCGATCGAACACCGGGGAGCTGTTTTTT.

The V and J genes are TRBV5-6 and TRBJ2-7; TRBD2 matches at 9 bases. Germline CDR1 reads SGHDT; CDR2 reads YYEEEE. The CDR3 sequence is 13 residues long. V dropped 6 bases and J dropped 3; count of bases not matched to a gene: 4. CDR3 region: CASTLSGSYEQYF. The CDR3 region has the DNA TGTGCCAGCACCCTTAGCGGGAGCTACGAGCAGTACTTC.

The chain is built from TRBV6-2 or TRBV6-3 and TRBJ2-7, with 13 nucleotides matching TRBD2. V shed 5 bases, J shed 4 bases, and the junction held 5 bases outside the gene matches. Per the germline V gene, CDR1 is MNHEY and CDR2 is SVGEGT. The CDR3 spans 15 residues. CDR3 nucleotides: TGTGCCAGCAGTCCACGGACTAGCGGGAGTTACGAGCAGTACTTC. As protein: CASSPRTSGSYEQYF.

This clone rates as medium-sized. The V call is TRBV5-4, the J call TRBJ1-1, with 8 bases identical to TRBD1. The germline gives CDR1 SGHNT, CDR2 YYREEE (reference sequence). The CDR3 spans 14 residues. After removal of 4 bases from V and 11 bases from J, the junction contained 13 bases not matched to a gene. The chain's CDR3 is CASSPDRAAGGAFF. Written as DNA, the CDR3 is TGTGCCAGCAGCCCGGACAGGGCGGCCGGGGGGGCTTTCTTT.

This chain joins TRBV3-1 (or the pseudogene TRBV3-2) and TRBJ2-6; D not certain. V shed 5 bases and J shed 0 bases, with 11 bases lying between them. There are 16 residues in the CDR3. CDR1 LGHDT and CDR2 YNNKEL come from the germline V gene (reference sequence). The DNA for the CDR3 is TGTGCCAGCAGCTTAAACCCGGGCTCTGGGGCCAACGTCCTGACTTTC. The encoded protein is CASSLNPGSGANVLTF.

The V gene is TRBV2, the J gene TRBJ2-2, with TRBD1 matching 12 bases. Germline-derived CDR1 and CDR2 are SNHLY and FYNNEI. CDR3 size: 16 residues. V was pared by 3 bases and J by 7 bases, with 6 bases of the junction left unmatched. The CDR3 here is CASSDWDRGLSGELFF. Here the CDR3 DNA reads TGTGCCAGCAGTGATTGGGACAGGGGGCTTAGCGGGGAGCTGTTTTTT. The whole variable domain, remainder taken from reference TRBV2 and TRBJ2-2, is EPEVTQTPSHQVTQMGQEVILRCVPISNHLYFYWYRQILGQKVEFLVSFYNNEISEKSEIFDDQFSVERPDGSNFTLKIRSTKLEDSAMYFCASSDWDRGLSGELFFGEGSRLTVL.